This T cell receptor (beta chain) was captured by sequencing in a study of T cells in Graves' hyperthyroidism and ophthalmopathy. Looking at the study overall: Peripheral blood was secured at the point of initial diagnosis, before any treatment.

Amplified regions were TCR beta CDR3 sequences from RNA transcripts. In the first-round RT-PCR of the TCR CDR3, the HTBI primer set was used. A single record per CDR3 protein comes from TCRdb applying MiXCR to the multiplex PCR reads. Found here are fewer than 550,000 distinct CDR3 sequences, roughly 14% of them singletons; the top ten hold around 7.3%. This clonotype was detected only a few times. Germline assignment: CDR1 LGHNA and CDR2 YNFKEQ. With V trimmed by 0 bases and J by 5 bases, 5 bases remained unmatched. This CDR3 region has 15 residues. The gene calls are TRBV4-2 and TRBJ2-5; TRBD2 matches 8 bases. The specimen sequenced was blood. This receptor was identified in a woman aged 18-29 years with Graves' hyperthyroidism. The CDR3 DNA is TGTGCCAGCAGCCAAGAAGCGGGAGCTGGGGAGACCCAGTACTTC. Its translation: CASSQEAGAGETQYF.